Sequencing of this T cell receptor beta chain was carried out in a study of cytomegalovirus exposure and HLA in healthy donors. PCR primers comprised 60 Vbeta and 13 Jbeta primers. TCRdb keeps only in-frame clones here, not all; method: immunoSEQ multiplex PCR. The data show about 120,000 clones, 77% seen once. The length of the CDR3 is 13 residues. Looked up from germline, CDR1 is ENHRY and CDR2 is SYGVKD. Trimming took 10 bases from V and 3 from J; bases not matched to a gene: 8. V gene TRBV10-3 combines with J gene TRBJ1-1, with 7 bases that match TRBD1. Sequencing used PBMCs. The source is a man between 18 and 29 years old in good health and CMV-seropositive. The DNA of the CDR3 is TGTGCCAGCCGACAGGGTTCGTACACTGAAGCTTTCTTT. As protein: CASRQGSYTEAFF.